Following are 25 T cell receptor beta chains from one sample sequenced in a study of long-term antiretroviral therapy in people with HIV. Samples were assayed with immunoSEQ v3.0 at survey level. Sequenced by immunoSEQ multiplex PCR; TCRdb stores in-frame clones only, minus some. The sample includes tens of thousands of clones, 75% to 90% of them seen just once. The specimen comprised unsorted PBMCs, sampled 0.3 years after starting antiretroviral therapy. The source of these receptors is a man between 35 and 55 years old with HIV.

The chain employs TRBV11-2 and TRBJ2-7; TRBD2 aligns across 8 bases. From germline, CDR1 is SGHAT and CDR2 FQNNGV. V lost 1 base and J lost 4; bases outside the gene matches: 3. The length of the CDR3 is 14 residues. CDR3 sequence reads: CASSLAGGSYEQYF. For the CDR3, the DNA is TGTGCCAGCAGCTTAGCGGGGGGGAGTTACGAGCAGTACTTC.

This clone was counted a single time. V gene TRBV19 combines with J gene TRBJ1-5; 8 bases are shared with TRBD1. Looked up from germline, CDR1 is LNHDA and CDR2 is SQIVND (reference sequence). CDR3 length: 17 amino acids. Trimming took 0 bases from V and 1 from J; bases not matched to a gene: 5. Written as DNA, the CDR3 is TGTGCCAGTAGTATAGATCCGACAGGGGTAAGCAATCAGCCCCAGCATTTT. This codes for CASSIDPTGVSNQPQHF.

V usage is TRBV2 and J usage is TRBJ2-1; 9 bases match TRBD1. V lost 4 bases to trimming and J lost 7 bases; unmatched junction nucleotides: 5. Germline loops: CDR1 SNHLY, CDR2 FYNNEI. The CDR3 consists of 14 residues. CDR3 loop: CASSVRTGVNEQFF. The CDR3 DNA is TGTGCCAGCAGTGTCCGGACAGGGGTGAATGAGCAGTTCTTC.

This clone was seen a few times. CDR3 DNA sequence: TGTGCCAGCAGCCCCCGTAAGAGGGGGGCAACTAATGAAAAACTGTTTTTT. This sequence encodes CASSPRKRGATNEKLFF. This chain joins TRBV7-9 and TRBJ1-4; possibly TRBD1 for D (6 bases). V was pared by 5 bases and J by 0 bases, with 16 bases between. Germline V gene data show CDR1 as SEHNR and CDR2 as FQNEAQ (reference sequence). This CDR3 contains 17 residues.

The genes are TRBV14 and TRBJ2-7; D is perhaps TRBD2 (6 bases). The CDR3 loop spans 15 amino acids. From germline, CDR1 is SGHDN and CDR2 FVKESK. V lost 1 base and J 7 bases, leaving 17 bases between the germline ends. CDR3 in amino acids: CASSQGVGRPLEQYF. The CDR3 coding sequence is TGTGCCAGCAGCCAAGGGGTAGGGAGGCCCCTGGAGCAGTACTTC.

Concerning this clone: At one boundary the junction diverges from the germline segment, which might be a read error. The sample has other DNA sequences that encode this CDR3 too. This chain links TRBV18 with TRBJ2-1; TRBD2 might be the D (5 bases). CDR3 length equals 14 residues. Germline V CDR1 and CDR2: KGHSH, LQKENI. The CDR3 is CASSPPPSLGEQFF. DNA of the CDR3: TGTGCCAGCTCGCCACCGCCTAGCCTGGGGGAGCAGTTCTTC.

The gene calls are TRBV28 and TRBJ2-5; D is perhaps TRBD1 (6 bases). CDR3 length: 11 residues. Trimming shortened V by 4 bases and J by 9 bases, and 9 bases separated the two germline ends. CDR1 and CDR2 from the germline V gene are MDHEN and SYDVKM. The CDR3 sequence: CASSYRQAQYF. The CDR3 nucleotides are TGTGCCAGCAGTTACCGACAGGCCCAGTACTTC. The whole variable domain, remainder taken from reference TRBV28 and TRBJ2-5, is DVKVTQSSRYLVKRTGEKVFLECVQDMDHENMFWYRQDPGLGLRLIYFSYDVKMKEKGDIPEGYSVSREKKERFSLILESASTNQTSMYLCASSYRQAQYFGPGTRLLVL.

The chain is built from TRBV30 and TRBJ1-5; D is undetermined. The CDR3 loop spans 15 amino acids. Germline CDR1 and CDR2: GTSNPN and SVGIG (reference sequence). The germline V and J ends were trimmed by 4 bases and 1 base, with 14 bases remaining between them. The DNA for the CDR3 is TGTGCCTGGAATGACGGTCTTAGGAGCAATCAGCCCCAGCATTTT. Its translation: CAWNDGLRSNQPQHF.

The genes are TRBV14 and TRBJ1-2; D unclear. Germline V lookup: CDR1 SGHDN, CDR2 FVKESK. This CDR3 spans 11 amino acids. The V and J ends lost 4 bases and 8 bases respectively, with 8 bases between them. CDR3 in DNA: TGTGCCAGCAGCCTCGCGGGGGGCTACACCTTC. Translation: CASSLAGGYTF.

This sequence joins TRBV27 and TRBJ2-2; 9 nucleotides align to TRBD2. V was clipped by 0 bases and J by 5 bases; unmatched bases: 4. The CDR3 consists of 16 residues. CDR1 and CDR2 (germline): MNHEY, SMNVEV (reference sequence). In nucleotides, the CDR3 is TGTGCCAGCAGTTTATCGGCGGGAGGGCATACCGGGGAGCTGTTTTTT. Its protein product is CASSLSAGGHTGELFF.

This clone was recorded a few times. The chain recombines TRBV21-1 with TRBJ1-6; no check of the table's D call, TRBD1, against the DNA was made. TRBV21-1 is a recognized pseudogene. This CDR3 spans 17 amino acids. In nucleotides, the CDR3 is TGTGCCAGCAGCAAAGTTATTCCAACAGGCTCTAATTCACCCCTCCACTTT. Protein: CASSKVIPTGSNSPLHF.

The chain joins TRBV4-3 to TRBJ1-1; tentative D call: TRBD1 (5 bases). The germline CDR1 and CDR2 sequences are LGHNA and YSLEER. CDR3 size: 17 residues. Between the trimmed V and J ends, which lost 0 bases and 0 bases, there was a span of 14 bases. DNA of the CDR3: TGCGCCAGCAGCCAAGATACCGGGGCAGGCATGAACACTGAAGCTTTCTTT. It yields the protein CASSQDTGAGMNTEAFF.

This chain links TRBV28 with TRBJ2-3; D ambiguous. The CDR3 totals 15 residues. V was clipped by 3 bases and J by 6 bases, with 16 bases between them. Looked up from germline, CDR1 is MDHEN and CDR2 is SYDVKM. The CDR3 here is CASSLASDTRDTQYF. The DNA for the CDR3 is TGTGCCAGCAGTTTGGCGAGCGACACACGGGATACGCAGTATTTT.

The V call is TRBV14, the J call TRBJ2-7; D call uncertain. Trimming took 0 bases from V and 2 from J, leaving 11 bases between them. The CDR3 covers 15 residues. From germline, CDR1 is SGHDN and CDR2 FVKESK. CDR3 bases: TGTGCCAGCAGCCAAGAAGCCCTAGAAACCTACGAGCAGTACTTC. Encoded protein: CASSQEALETYEQYF.

This sequence joins TRBV9 and TRBJ1-6; D unresolved. Germline V lookup: CDR1 SGDLS, CDR2 YYNGEE. With 0 bases removed from V and 4 bases from J, the gap between germline ends came to 8 bases. The CDR3 sequence is 15 residues long. CDR3 sequence reads: CASSVGAAYNSPLHF. The CDR3 DNA is TGTGCCAGCAGCGTAGGGGCAGCTTATAATTCACCCCTCCACTTT.

V is TRBV19 and J is TRBJ2-3, with 7 bases identical to TRBD2. This CDR3 spans 16 amino acids. Trimming cost V 4 bases and J 0 bases; bases outside gene matches: 7. Germline CDR1 reads LNHDA; CDR2 reads SQIVND (reference sequence). CDR3 nucleotide sequence: TGTGCCAGTAGTACGATAACTAGCGAAAGCACAGATACGCAGTATTTT. This sequence encodes CASSTITSESTDTQYF.

The J gene is TRBJ2-3, the V gene TRBV5-1; D might be TRBD1 (5 bases). Germline CDR1 reads SGHRS; CDR2 reads YFSETQ. Trimming took off 1 base at V and 0 bases at J, with 9 bases between the two ends. The CDR3 length is 15 residues. The chain's CDR3 is CASSLRGLSTDTQYF. The CDR3 DNA sequence: TGCGCCAGCAGCTTGAGGGGCTTGAGCACAGATACGCAGTATTTT.

The chain joins TRBV28 to TRBJ2-5; maybe TRBD2 (6 bases). The CDR3 covers 13 residues. Germline V gives CDR1 MDHEN, CDR2 SYDVKM. The V end was cut by 5 bases, the J end by 8 bases, with 15 bases between. CDR3 amino acids: CASSDGTYGTQYF. CDR3 sequence (DNA): TGTGCCAGCAGTGACGGGACTTATGGAACCCAGTACTTC. Full variable domain (remainder filled in from reference TRBV28 and TRBJ2-5): DVKVTQSSRYLVKRTGEKVFLECVQDMDHENMFWYRQDPGLGLRLIYFSYDVKMKEKGDIPEGYSVSREKKERFSLILESASTNQTSMYLCASSDGTYGTQYFGPGTRLLVL.

The rearrangement uses TRBV7-9 and TRBJ2-2; TRBD2 matches 8 bases. Germline V CDR1 and CDR2: SEHNR, FQNEAQ (reference sequence). Trimming removed 1 base from V and 2 bases from J; junction bases left unmatched: 9. This CDR3 region has 18 residues. CDR3 loop: CASSLERRSGRNTGELFF. The CDR3 DNA reads as TGTGCCAGCAGCTTAGAACGGAGGAGCGGGAGAAACACCGGGGAGCTGTTTTTT.

The genes are TRBV28 and TRBJ2-7, with 10 bases fitting TRBD1. J was trimmed by 0 bases and V by 4 bases; bases with no gene match: 6. Germline V gene sequence: CDR1 MDHEN, CDR2 SYDVKM. CDR3 length: 16 amino acids. This chain's CDR3 is CASSSPGQGSSYEQYF. CDR3 sequence (DNA): TGTGCCAGCAGTTCACCGGGACAGGGGAGCTCCTACGAGCAGTACTTC.

The V gene is TRBV27, the J gene TRBJ2-2; no clear D. The V end was cut by 4 bases, the J end by 6 bases, with 15 bases between. CDR3 length: 15 residues. Germline CDR1 reads MNHEY; CDR2 reads SMNVEV (reference sequence). This CDR3 is CASSSSGGQAGELFF. The CDR3 DNA is TGTGCCAGCAGTTCCTCGGGTGGGCAGGCCGGGGAGCTGTTTTTT.

The gene calls are TRBV28 and TRBJ2-3; D may be TRBD1 or TRBD2 (5 bases each). Trimming pared 6 bases from V and 1 base from J, leaving 17 bases between. This CDR3 is 16 amino acids long. Germline values: CDR1 MDHEN, CDR2 SYDVKM. The CDR3 bases are TGTGCCAGCAGGCCCCGGACCTTGGGGGGCACAGATACGCAGTATTTT. Protein: CASRPRTLGGTDTQYF.

This sequence joins TRBV5-1 and TRBJ2-1; D is perhaps TRBD1 (6 bases). The length of the CDR3 is 17 residues. Trimming left V 0 bases short and J 4 bases short, with 17 bases between. The germline V gene encodes CDR1 SGHRS and CDR2 YFSETQ. CDR3 loop: CASSLGPAGDPYNEQFF. The CDR3, as DNA: TGCGCCAGCAGCTTGGGCCCGGCAGGGGACCCTTACAATGAGCAGTTCTTC.

V and J are TRBV9 and TRBJ2-1; D ambiguous. Trimming cost V 3 bases and J 4 bases, with 11 bases left between them. Per the germline V gene, CDR1 is SGDLS and CDR2 is YYNGEE. The CDR3 consists of 14 residues. The CDR3 DNA is TGTGCCAGCAGCGCCAACCGAGGTTACAATGAGCAGTTCTTC. It encodes CASSANRGYNEQFF.

The chain combines TRBV6-4 with TRBJ2-3, with no clear D. V dropped 8 bases and J dropped 2 bases, with 14 bases sitting between them. Per germline, CDR1 MRHNA and CDR2 SNTAGT. This CDR3 spans 14 amino acids. The chain's CDR3 is CASSPGANTDTQYF. In DNA, the CDR3 is TGTGCCAGCTCCCCGGGCGCCAACACAGATACGCAGTATTTT.